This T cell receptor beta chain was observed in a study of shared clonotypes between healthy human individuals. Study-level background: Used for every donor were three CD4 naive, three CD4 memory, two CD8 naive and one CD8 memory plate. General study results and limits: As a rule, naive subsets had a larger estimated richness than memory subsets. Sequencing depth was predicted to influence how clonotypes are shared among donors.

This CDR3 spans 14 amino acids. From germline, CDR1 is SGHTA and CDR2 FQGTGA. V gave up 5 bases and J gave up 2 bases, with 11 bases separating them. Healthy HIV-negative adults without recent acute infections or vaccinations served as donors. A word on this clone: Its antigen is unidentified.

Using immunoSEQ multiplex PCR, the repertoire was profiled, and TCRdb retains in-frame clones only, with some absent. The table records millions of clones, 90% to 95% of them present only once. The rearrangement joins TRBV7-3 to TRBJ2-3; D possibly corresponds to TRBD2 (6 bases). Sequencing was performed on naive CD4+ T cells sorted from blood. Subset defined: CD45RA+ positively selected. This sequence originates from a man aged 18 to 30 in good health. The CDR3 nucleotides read TGTGCCAGCAGCCTCTCGGGGGTCACAGATACGCAGTATTTT. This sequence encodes CASSLSGVTDTQYF. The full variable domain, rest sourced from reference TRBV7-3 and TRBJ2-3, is GAGVSQTPSNKVTEKGKYVELRCDPISGHTALYWYRQSLGQGPEFLIYFQGTGAADDSGLPNDRFFAVRPEGSVSTLKIQRTERGDSAVYLCASSLSGVTDTQYFGPGTRLTVL.